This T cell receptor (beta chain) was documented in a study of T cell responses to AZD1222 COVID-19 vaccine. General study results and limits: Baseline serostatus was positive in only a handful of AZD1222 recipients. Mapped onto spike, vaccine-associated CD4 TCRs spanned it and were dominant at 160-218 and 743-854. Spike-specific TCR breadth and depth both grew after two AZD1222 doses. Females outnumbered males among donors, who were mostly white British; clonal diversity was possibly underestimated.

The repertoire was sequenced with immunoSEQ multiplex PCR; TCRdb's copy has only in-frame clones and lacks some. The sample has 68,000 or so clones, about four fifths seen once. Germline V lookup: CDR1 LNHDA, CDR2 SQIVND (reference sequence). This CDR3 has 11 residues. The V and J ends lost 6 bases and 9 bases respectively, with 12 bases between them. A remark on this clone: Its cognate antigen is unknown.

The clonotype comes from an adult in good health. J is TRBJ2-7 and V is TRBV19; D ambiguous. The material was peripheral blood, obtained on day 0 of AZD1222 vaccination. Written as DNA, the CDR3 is TGTGCCAGTAGCTCACGGCAGGCGCAGTACTTC. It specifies CASSSRQAQYF.